The 12 T cell receptor beta chains below come from one sample, sequenced in a study of STAT5B mutations in CD4+ large granular lymphocyte leukemia. Sequencing used immunoSEQ multiplex PCR; TCRdb keeps in-frame clones, though not all of them. The table includes 30,000 to 35,000 clones, around 63% detected once. The specimen was CD4+ T cells from blood buffy coats. The receptors were sampled from a human donor in good health.

V gene TRBV5-1 combines with J gene TRBJ1-2; D not resolved. Between the trimmed V and J ends, which lost 7 bases and 4 bases, there was a span of 17 bases. CDR3 size: 14 residues. Germline loops: CDR1 SGHRS, CDR2 YFSETQ. The CDR3 loop is CASSFGVNLYGYTF. CDR3 DNA: TGCGCCAGCTCCTTTGGGGTAAACCTCTATGGCTACACCTTC.

The chain recombines TRBV6-5 with TRBJ2-5; 8 bases map to TRBD1. The V segment lost 4 bases and the J segment 4 bases; nucleotides outside the gene matches: 11. Germline V gives CDR1 MNHEY, CDR2 SVGAGI. This CDR3 is 16 amino acids long. As DNA, the CDR3 is TGTGCCAGCAGTTTACAGGGGGTGATGCCTGGAGAGACCCAGTACTTC. Its protein product is CASSLQGVMPGETQYF.

The gene calls are TRBV11-1 and TRBJ1-6; 7 nucleotides match TRBD1. This CDR3 has 15 amino acids. V shed 4 bases, J shed 5 bases, and the junction held 5 bases outside the gene matches. Germline lookup yields CDR1 SGHAT and CDR2 FQDESV (reference sequence). The CDR3 sequence is CASSSRTGDNSPLHF. The CDR3 DNA reads TGTGCCAGCAGCTCAAGGACAGGAGATAATTCACCCCTCCACTTT.

This clone was found once. The CDR3: CASRRGNEQFF. The CDR3 nucleotides read TGCGCCAGCCGGCGGGGGAATGAGCAGTTCTTC. This chain links TRBV5-1 with TRBJ2-1; 7 bases are shared with TRBD2. The V segment lost 7 bases and the J segment 7 bases; nucleotides outside the gene matches: 2. Germline CDR1 is SGHRS and CDR2 is YFSETQ. CDR3 length: 11 residues.

This chain links TRBV5-1 with TRBJ2-7; TRBD2 agrees at 8 bases. The CDR3 runs 16 residues. V was pared by 3 bases and J by 0 bases, with 8 bases of the junction left unmatched. Germline CDR1 SGHRS, CDR2 YFSETQ. The CDR3 DNA reads as TGCGCCAGCAGCTCGGAGCGCGGGGGGAACTCCTACGAGCAGTACTTC. Its translation is CASSSERGGNSYEQYF.

This clone was counted a few times. This chain links TRBV7-9 with TRBJ1-5; D might be TRBD1 (6 bases). The germline V and J ends were trimmed by 2 bases and 3 bases, with 17 bases remaining between them. Germline V gene lookup returns CDR1 SEHNR and CDR2 FQNEAQ (reference sequence). There are 17 residues in the CDR3. CDR3 in amino acids: CASSLTASGHTNQPQHF. Here the CDR3 DNA reads TGTGCCAGCAGCTTAACGGCGTCGGGACACACCAATCAGCCCCAGCATTTT.

This clone was observed once. This chain links TRBV5-4 with TRBJ2-6; D is perhaps TRBD1 or TRBD2 (7 bases each). This CDR3 spans 17 amino acids. In germline, CDR1 is SGHNT, CDR2 YYREEE (reference sequence). Deletions cut 4 bases from V and 2 bases from J, with 16 bases between. The CDR3 loop reads CASSLQGRGPGANVLTF. The CDR3, as DNA: TGTGCCAGCAGCCTTCAAGGGAGGGGGCCTGGGGCCAACGTCCTGACTTTC. The whole variable domain, filled in from reference TRBV5-4 and TRBJ2-6, reads ETGVTQSPTHLIKTRGQQVTLRCSSQSGHNTVSWYQQALGQGPQFIFQYYREEENGRGNFPPRFSGLQFPNYSSELNVNALELDDSALYLCASSLQGRGPGANVLTFGAGSRLTVL.

V usage is TRBV10-2 and J usage is TRBJ1-1; D remains ambiguous. Germline values: CDR1 WSHSY, CDR2 SAAADI. This CDR3 spans 12 amino acids. With 9 bases removed from V and 1 base from J, the gap between germline ends came to 9 bases. CDR3 residues: CASRPANTEAFF. CDR3 nucleotides: TGCGCCAGTCGACCAGCGAACACTGAAGCTTTCTTT.

The genes are TRBV13 and TRBJ2-2; D gene ambiguous. The CDR3 is 14 residues long. The V gene's germline CDR1 is PRHDT and CDR2 FYEKMQ (reference sequence). V lost 7 bases and J 2 bases, leaving 11 bases between the germline ends. CDR3 DNA: TGTGCCAGCAACTCAGCGATAAACACCGGGGAGCTGTTTTTT. This sequence encodes CASNSAINTGELFF.

This clone was seen only once. The chain is built from TRBV4-2 and TRBJ2-5, with TRBD2 identical over 9 bases. Germline trimming cut 2 bases from V and 7 bases from J; bases unmatched to any gene: 17. Per the germline V gene, CDR1 is LGHNA and CDR2 is YNFKEQ. The CDR3 totals 18 residues. The chain's CDR3 is CASSQIWGPSGEKGTQYF. The CDR3 DNA sequence: TGTGCCAGCAGCCAAATTTGGGGCCCTAGCGGGGAGAAAGGGACCCAGTACTTC.

Here the CDR3 DNA reads TGTGCCAGCAGCCATAGTAGGGGACAGAGCTACCTCCGTACCTACGAGCAGTACTTC. As protein: CASSHSRGQSYLRTYEQYF. V gene TRBV14 combines with J gene TRBJ2-7, with TRBD1 matching over 7 bases. This CDR3 comprises 19 residues. The germline gives CDR1 SGHDN, CDR2 FVKESK. Trimming cost V 3 bases and J 2 bases; bases outside gene matches: 19.

The rearrangement uses TRBV15 and TRBJ2-6; D possibly matches TRBD1 or TRBD2 (5 bases each). The CDR3 extends over 16 amino acids. The ends were cut back, 4 bases at V and 0 bases at J, with 10 bases in the middle. The V gene's germline CDR1 is LNHNV and CDR2 YYDKDF (reference sequence). DNA of the CDR3: TGTGCCACCAGCACAGAGGGGCGCTCTGGGGCCAACGTCCTGACTTTC. Its translation is CATSTEGRSGANVLTF.